A single sample is the source of the 27 T cell receptor beta chains below, sequenced in a study of cytomegalovirus exposure and HLA in healthy donors. With 60 Vbeta and 13 Jbeta primers, the PCR was carried out. Generated by immunoSEQ multiplex PCR, the TCRdb table keeps only in-frame clones and is missing some. This sample has roughly 180,000 clones, with roughly four fifths found just once. The specimen sequenced was PBMCs. All receptors come from a male donor in good health and CMV-seronegative.

This clone has only a few counts. The genes are TRBV6-6 and TRBJ2-7; tentatively, D is TRBD2 (6 bases). Germline-derived CDR1 and CDR2 are MNHNY and SVGAGI (reference sequence). V lost 0 bases and J lost 3, with 15 bases in between. The CDR3 consists of 16 residues. The CDR3 coding sequence is TGTGCCAGCAGTTACTCGAGTGTTGGAGGGGTCTACGAGCAGTACTTC. It is translated as CASSYSSVGGVYEQYF.

This CDR3 reads CASSQDGAENQPQHF. The CDR3 nucleotides are TGCGCCAGCAGCCAAGATGGGGCTGAGAATCAGCCCCAGCATTTT. This chain links TRBV4-3 with TRBJ1-5; D may be TRBD1 (5 bases). The CDR3 is 15 amino acids. Deletions cut 0 bases from V and 4 bases from J, with 10 bases between. Germline loops: CDR1 LGHNA, CDR2 YSLEER.

The genes are TRBV5-1 and TRBJ2-7; TRBD1 aligns across 7 bases. This CDR3 is built from 15 residues. Germline V lookup: CDR1 SGHRS, CDR2 YFSETQ. V lost 0 bases, J lost 3 bases, and 6 bases stayed unmatched. The CDR3 nucleotides read TGCGCCAGCAGCTTGGAAGGGACAGAGTACTACGAGCAGTACTTC. It codes for CASSLEGTEYYEQYF.

The CDR3 sequence is CASSQERAGGPGNEQFF. The CDR3 region has the DNA TGCGCCAGCAGCCAAGAGAGGGCGGGAGGGCCGGGGAATGAGCAGTTCTTC. The chain uses TRBV4-1 and TRBJ2-1, with 9 bases matching TRBD2. J was trimmed by 7 bases and V by 0 bases; bases with no gene match: 10. The germline V gene encodes CDR1 MGHRA and CDR2 YSYEKL. The CDR3 is 17 residues long.

The chain uses TRBV27 and TRBJ1-1, with D unclear. The germline V gene encodes CDR1 MNHEY and CDR2 SMNVEV (reference sequence). Trimming cost V 6 bases and J 0 bases, with 5 bases left between them. This CDR3 has 12 amino acids. CDR3 bases: TGTGCCAGCAGCACAGTGAACACTGAAGCTTTCTTT. Translation gives CASSTVNTEAFF.

This clone was seen only once. V usage is TRBV30 and J usage is TRBJ1-1; no definite D call. Germline CDR1 is GTSNPN and CDR2 is SVGIG (reference sequence). This CDR3 region has 14 residues. Trimming took 0 bases from V and 4 from J, leaving 12 bases between them. CDR3 in amino acids: CAWSVLHPSTEAFF. For the CDR3, the DNA is TGTGCCTGGAGTGTGTTGCATCCTAGCACTGAAGCTTTCTTT.

This clone was recorded a few times. The rearrangement links TRBV18 to TRBJ1-6; D ambiguous. Trimming stripped 0 bases from V and 10 bases from J, with 7 bases between. The CDR3 has 13 residues. In germline, CDR1 is KGHSH, CDR2 LQKENI. CDR3 sequence: CASSPPVASPLHF. The CDR3 nucleotides are TGTGCCAGCTCACCACCGGTTGCGTCACCCCTCCACTTT.

This clone was seen a few times. The chain combines TRBV15 with TRBJ2-3, with D unclear. Trimming removed 3 bases from V and 7 bases from J, with 11 bases in between. CDR3 size: 13 residues. Germline V gives CDR1 LNHNV, CDR2 YYDKDF (reference sequence). CDR3 DNA: TGTGCCACCAGCAGGGCTCTAGTGAATACGCAGTATTTT. This encodes CATSRALVNTQYF.

This clone has a handful of counts. This chain connects TRBV7-2 to TRBJ1-5; D call uncertain. The germline V gene has CDR1 SGHTA and CDR2 FQGNSA. V lost 2 bases and J lost 0, with 11 bases in between. The CDR3 is 16 amino acids. CDR3: CASSLTELISNQPQHF. The CDR3 coding sequence is TGTGCCAGCAGCTTAACAGAACTCATTAGCAATCAGCCCCAGCATTTT. The entire variable domain, with the rest obtained from reference TRBV7-2 and TRBJ1-5, is as follows: GAGVSQSPSNKVTEKGKDVELRCDPISGHTALYWYRQSLGQGLEFLIYFQGNSAPDKSGLPSDRFSAERTGGSVSTLTIQRTQQEDSAVYLCASSLTELISNQPQHFGDGTRLSIL.

The CDR3 region is CSVDRWREGVGFETDTQYF. DNA of the CDR3: TGCAGCGTTGACCGGTGGCGGGAAGGGGTTGGGTTTGAGACAGATACGCAGTATTTT. The gene calls are TRBV29-1 and TRBJ2-3; D is perhaps TRBD2 (6 bases). Germline CDR1 and CDR2: SQVTM and ANQGSEA. CDR3 length: 19 amino acids. V dropped 3 bases and J dropped 3 bases, with 28 bases sitting between them.

The chain joins TRBV20-1 to TRBJ2-5, with D possibly TRBD2 on 5 matching bases. The CDR3 is 11 residues long. Trimming stripped 5 bases from V and 5 bases from J, with 9 bases between. The germline V gene encodes CDR1 DFQATT and CDR2 SNEGSKA (reference sequence). In DNA form, the CDR3 reads TGCAGTGCTCAGAGGGCCGAGACCCAGTACTTC. Protein sequence: CSAQRAETQYF.

The chain couples TRBV15 to TRBJ2-1, with 7 bases identical to TRBD1. V dropped 7 bases and J dropped 7; count of bases not matched to a gene: 7. The CDR3 has 13 amino acids. Germline loops: CDR1 LNHNV, CDR2 YYDKDF (reference sequence). The CDR3 is CATTPNRGNEQFF. CDR3 DNA: TGTGCCACCACTCCCAACAGGGGAAATGAGCAGTTCTTC.

The chain links TRBV6-5 to TRBJ2-5; D is unclear. This CDR3 comprises 12 residues. Germline CDR1 and CDR2: MNHEY and SVGAGI. V dropped 0 bases and J dropped 5 bases, with 4 bases sitting between them. CDR3 residues: CASSYSQETQYF. In DNA, the CDR3 is TGTGCCAGCAGTTACTCGCAGGAGACCCAGTACTTC.

This clone showed up just a few times. The chain is built from TRBV5-1 and TRBJ2-7, with TRBD1 identical over 9 bases. Unmatched junction bases numbered 3, after V lost 4 bases and J lost 1 base. Germline lookup yields CDR1 SGHRS and CDR2 YFSETQ. This CDR3 has 14 amino acids. The CDR3 sequence: CASSQQGASYEQYF. The CDR3 DNA is TGCGCCAGCAGCCAACAGGGGGCGTCCTACGAGCAGTACTTC. Together with reference TRBV5-1 and TRBJ2-7, the CDR3 gives the full variable domain: KAGVTQTPRYLIKTRGQQVTLSCSPISGHRSVSWYQQTPGQGLQFLFEYFSETQRNKGNFPGRFSGRQFSNSRSEMNVSTLELGDSALYLCASSQQGASYEQYFGPGTRLTVT.

The chain couples TRBV7-8 to TRBJ2-1, with TRBD2 matching 13 bases. The trim removed 5 bases at V and 5 bases at J, leaving 9 bases unmatched. The germline gives CDR1 SGHVS, CDR2 FQNEAQ. This CDR3 spans 17 amino acids. CDR3 nucleotides: TGTGCCAGCAGCCTAGGAGGGGGACTAGCGGGGAACAATGAGCAGTTCTTC. This codes for CASSLGGGLAGNNEQFF.

This sequence joins TRBV27 and TRBJ1-2; possible D gene TRBD1, 6 bases. Trimming stripped 2 bases from V and 4 bases from J, with 14 bases between. The CDR3 is made up of 15 amino acids. Per germline, CDR1 MNHEY and CDR2 SMNVEV (reference sequence). CDR3 region: CASSLGQFSTYGYTF. The CDR3 bases are TGTGCCAGCAGTTTAGGACAGTTTTCCACCTATGGCTACACCTTC.

The CDR3 sequence is CACLDRGTLYEQYF. The CDR3 DNA reads TGTGCCTGCCTGGACAGGGGAACCCTCTACGAGCAGTACTTC. This chain connects TRBV30 to TRBJ2-7, with 9 bases fitting TRBD1. This CDR3 contains 14 residues. The J segment lost 3 bases and the V segment lost 6 bases, leaving 9 bases of the junction unmatched. Germline V gives CDR1 GTSNPN, CDR2 SVGIG (reference sequence).

The CDR3 DNA follows: TGTGCCAGTAGTTTCGGGTTCCTCTATGGCTACACCTTC. Its translation: CASSFGFLYGYTF. The chain couples TRBV19 to TRBJ1-2, with unresolved D. CDR3 length: 13 residues. V was cut by 5 bases and J by 4 bases, with 11 bases left in between. Germline loops: CDR1 LNHDA, CDR2 SQIVND (reference sequence).

This sequence joins TRBV10-3 and TRBJ2-2; 8 bases are a match to TRBD1. The V segment lost 6 bases and the J segment 6 bases; nucleotides outside the gene matches: 9. The CDR3 sequence is 15 residues long. The germline gives CDR1 ENHRY, CDR2 SYGVKD. CDR3 in DNA: TGTGCCATCAGGGCGGACAGGGAATTGTCCGGGGAGCTGTTTTTT. Translated: CAIRADRELSGELFF.

This clone was seen a handful of times. The genes are TRBV5-4 and TRBJ1-1, with D unclear. Trimming took 7 bases from V and 5 from J, leaving 12 bases between them. CDR3 length: 12 residues. Germline lookup yields CDR1 SGHNT and CDR2 YYREEE (reference sequence). CDR3 bases: TGTGCCAGCGCCACTTCGGGAACTGAAGCTTTCTTT. Its protein is CASATSGTEAFF.

This chain uses TRBV28 with TRBJ2-2; 8 bases align to TRBD1. Unmatched junction bases numbered 2, after V lost 1 base and J lost 4 bases. The CDR3 runs 15 residues. Germline V gene lookup returns CDR1 MDHEN and CDR2 SYDVKM. The CDR3 sequence is CASSLLQGATGELFF. In DNA form, the CDR3 reads TGTGCCAGCAGTTTATTGCAGGGGGCCACCGGGGAGCTGTTTTTT.

The chain uses TRBV7-9 and TRBJ2-7; D gene ambiguous. This CDR3 region has 13 residues. The V end lost 5 bases, the J end lost 2 bases, and 10 bases lay between the germline ends. Germline V lookup: CDR1 SEHNR, CDR2 FQNEAQ (reference sequence). The CDR3 reads CASSHDFPYEQYF. In DNA form, the CDR3 reads TGTGCCAGCAGCCATGACTTCCCCTACGAGCAGTACTTC. The whole variable domain, filled in from reference TRBV7-9 and TRBJ2-7, reads DTGVSQNPRHKITKRGQNVTFRCDPISEHNRLYWYRQTLGQGPEFLTYFQNEAQLEKSRLLSDRFSAERPKGSFSTLEIQRTEQGDSAMYLCASSHDFPYEQYFGPGTRLTVT.

This clone was counted a single time. The chain joins TRBV19 to TRBJ1-5; TRBD1 matches 7 bases. V was pared by 1 base and J by 1 base, with 4 bases of the junction left unmatched. The CDR3 spans 16 residues. From germline, CDR1 is LNHDA and CDR2 SQIVND (reference sequence). The CDR3 region is CASSIGSGGSNQPQHF. CDR3 coding DNA: TGTGCCAGTAGTATAGGGTCAGGGGGGAGCAATCAGCCCCAGCATTTT.

This sequence joins TRBV19 and TRBJ1-5; TRBD1 might be the D (6 bases). Looked up from germline, CDR1 is LNHDA and CDR2 is SQIVND (reference sequence). Trimming left V 3 bases short and J 1 base short, with 13 bases between. The CDR3 is made up of 16 amino acids. The CDR3 coding sequence is TGTGCCAGTAGTATTTCAGGGGCGCAGAGCAATCAGCCCCAGCATTTT. Translated, it gives CASSISGAQSNQPQHF.

This sequence joins TRBV27 and TRBJ1-1; D is perhaps TRBD1 (5 bases). V was pared by 5 bases and J by 8 bases, with 15 bases between. This CDR3 has 13 amino acids. The germline CDR1 and CDR2 sequences are MNHEY and SMNVEV (reference sequence). CDR3 region: CASSRRREGEAFF. CDR3 sequence (DNA): TGTGCCAGCAGTCGCCGCAGGGAAGGCGAAGCTTTCTTT.

The chain has TRBV18 and TRBJ1-5; possible D gene TRBD1, 5 bases. In germline, CDR1 is KGHSH, CDR2 LQKENI. The CDR3 extends over 14 amino acids. The germline V and J ends were trimmed by 6 bases and 3 bases, with 12 bases remaining between them. The CDR3 sequence is CASSMGGDNQPQHF. CDR3 nucleotides: TGTGCCAGCTCTATGGGAGGGGACAATCAGCCCCAGCATTTT.

The chain couples TRBV6-5 to TRBJ1-3; no reliable D call. V shed 4 bases and J shed 10 bases, with 8 bases lying between them. CDR1 is MNHEY and CDR2 is SVGAGI in the germline V gene. The CDR3 has 11 amino acids. The CDR3 bases are TGTGCCAGCAGTTCCCGGAGGACCATATATTTT. Its protein is CASSSRRTIYF.